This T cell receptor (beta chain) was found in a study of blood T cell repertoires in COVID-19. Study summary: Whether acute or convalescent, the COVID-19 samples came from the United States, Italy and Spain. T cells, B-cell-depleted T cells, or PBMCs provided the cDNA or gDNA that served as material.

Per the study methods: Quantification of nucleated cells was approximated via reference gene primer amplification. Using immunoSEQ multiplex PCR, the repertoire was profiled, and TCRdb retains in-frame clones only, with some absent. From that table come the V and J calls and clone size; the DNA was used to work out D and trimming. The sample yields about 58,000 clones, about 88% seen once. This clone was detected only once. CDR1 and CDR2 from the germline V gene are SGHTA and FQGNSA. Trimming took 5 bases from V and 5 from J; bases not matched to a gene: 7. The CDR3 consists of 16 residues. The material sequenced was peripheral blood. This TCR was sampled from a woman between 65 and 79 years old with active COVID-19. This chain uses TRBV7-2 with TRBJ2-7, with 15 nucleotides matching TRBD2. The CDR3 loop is CASSVGLAGGPDEQYF. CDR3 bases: TGTGCCAGCAGCGTTGGACTAGCGGGAGGGCCGGACGAGCAGTACTTC.